The 31 T cell receptor beta chains listed next were all sequenced from one sample in a study of persistence of HIV-infected CD4 T cells. Their target antigens are unknown. Cells were stimulated with overlapping HIV-1 Gag 15-mer peptides. CD40L-negative CD69-negative CD45RO-high memory CD4+ T cells were sorted as populations depleted of antigen-responding cells. This was the immunoSEQ version 4 assay in survey mode. Assay used: immunoSEQ multiplex PCR; TCRdb lists only in-frame clones, some missing. The sample has just under 65,000 clones, about 77% seen once; the top ten hold over 1.5%. The sample consisted of CD4+ T cells sorted from PBMCs after approximately 19-hour stimulation, taken from a patient who received antiretroviral therapy. The receptors stem from an adult man with HIV who was CMV-seropositive.

This clone has only one observation. The CDR3 reads CASSLGGLITDTQYF. As DNA, the CDR3 is TGTGCCAGCAGCTTGGGGGGTCTAATCACAGATACGCAGTATTTT. The chain joins TRBV5-5 to TRBJ2-3; D unclear. Trimming left V 0 bases short and J 2 bases short, with 10 bases between. CDR1 and CDR2 from the germline V gene are SGHKS and YYEKEE (reference sequence). The CDR3 runs 15 residues.

The chain combines TRBV19 with TRBJ1-1, with a tentative D call TRBD1 (6 bases). The germline V gene encodes CDR1 LNHDA and CDR2 SQIVND (reference sequence). Deletions cut 5 bases from V and 1 base from J, with 11 bases between. The CDR3 has 14 amino acids. The CDR3 is CASSRGGPNTEAFF. CDR3 nucleotide sequence: TGTGCCAGTAGTCGGGGGGGGCCGAACACTGAAGCTTTCTTT.

The chain recombines TRBV28 with TRBJ1-1, with D maybe TRBD1 (5 bases). This CDR3 comprises 14 residues. V shed 1 base and J shed 5 bases, with 11 bases lying between them. Germline values: CDR1 MDHEN, CDR2 SYDVKM. DNA for the CDR3: TGTGCCAGCAGTTTATCGACAGATTTAACTGAAGCTTTCTTT. Translated, it gives CASSLSTDLTEAFF. The whole variable domain, filled in from reference TRBV28 and TRBJ1-1, reads DVKVTQSSRYLVKRTGEKVFLECVQDMDHENMFWYRQDPGLGLRLIYFSYDVKMKEKGDIPEGYSVSREKKERFSLILESASTNQTSMYLCASSLSTDLTEAFFGQGTRLTVV.

The chain is built from TRBV3-1 (or the pseudogene TRBV3-2) and TRBJ1-2, with 7 positions matching TRBD1. The CDR3 has 16 residues. The junction had 15 bases not matched to a gene; V was cut back by 4 bases and J by 7 bases. The V gene's germline CDR1 is LGHDT and CDR2 YNNKEL (reference sequence). This CDR3 reads CASSPLRGGGIFGYTF. The CDR3, as DNA: TGTGCCAGCAGCCCGCTGAGGGGAGGGGGCATATTTGGCTACACCTTC.

The chain uses TRBV28 and TRBJ2-3; TRBD1 agrees at 7 bases. Unmatched junction bases numbered 16, after V lost 4 bases and J lost 9 bases. Germline CDR1 and CDR2: MDHEN and SYDVKM. The CDR3 extends over 16 amino acids. The CDR3 coding sequence is TGTGCCAGCAGTTCACCGGGACAGACCTCAAGGGGGACGCAGTATTTT. Translated, it gives CASSSPGQTSRGTQYF.

The genes are TRBV3-1 (or the pseudogene TRBV3-2) and TRBJ2-7; D unresolved. Trimming removed 2 bases at V and 0 bases at J, with 17 bases between. The CDR3 has 17 amino acids. The germline CDR1 and CDR2 sequences are LGHDT and YNNKEL (reference sequence). CDR3 protein: CASSQSPLRLNSYEQYF. CDR3 coding DNA: TGTGCCAGCAGCCAAAGCCCCCTTCGACTCAACTCCTACGAGCAGTACTTC.

The gene calls are TRBV28 and TRBJ2-7; unclear D gene. Trimming cost V 7 bases and J 2 bases, with 12 bases left between them. Per germline, CDR1 MDHEN and CDR2 SYDVKM. The CDR3 contains 13 residues. The CDR3 DNA is TGTGCCAGCACCCGTGTCCACCCCTACGAGCAGTACTTC. Amino acid sequence: CASTRVHPYEQYF.

This clone was detected only once. This chain connects TRBV2 to TRBJ1-4, with a tentative D call TRBD1 (6 bases). The ends were cut back, 7 bases at V and 7 bases at J, with 13 bases in the middle. Germline V CDR1 and CDR2: SNHLY, FYNNEI. The CDR3 is 13 amino acids. CDR3 protein: CASNQGLTEKLFF. In DNA, the CDR3 is TGTGCCAGCAACCAGGGGCTCACTGAAAAACTGTTTTTT. Full variable domain (rest looked up from reference TRBV2 and TRBJ1-4): EPEVTQTPSHQVTQMGQEVILRCVPISNHLYFYWYRQILGQKVEFLVSFYNNEISEKSEIFDDQFSVERPDGSNFTLKIRSTKLEDSAMYFCASNQGLTEKLFFGSGTQLSVL.

This clone turned up a few times. The chain is built from TRBV19 and TRBJ1-5; D is undetermined. This CDR3 has 15 amino acids. V lost 6 bases, J lost 3 bases, and 15 bases lay in between. Germline V gene lookup returns CDR1 LNHDA and CDR2 SQIVND (reference sequence). CDR3 bases: TGTGCCAGTAGCCAAACGTTCGGATACAATCAGCCCCAGCATTTT. Translated: CASSQTFGYNQPQHF.

This clone turned up a few times. CDR3 amino acids: CASSQDPGKNTEAFF. For the CDR3, the DNA is TGCGCCAGCAGCCAAGATCCGGGAAAGAACACTGAAGCTTTCTTT. The J gene is TRBJ1-1, the V gene TRBV4-1; D is undetermined. V lost 0 bases and J 1 base, leaving 9 bases between the germline ends. This CDR3 is 15 amino acids long. CDR1 is MGHRA, CDR2 YSYEKL, per germline.

The V gene is TRBV2, the J gene TRBJ2-1, with D perhaps assigned TRBD1 or TRBD2 (5 bases each). CDR3 length equals 13 residues. Deletions cut 7 bases from V and 7 bases from J, with 14 bases between. The V gene's germline CDR1 is SNHLY and CDR2 FYNNEI. The CDR3 loop reads CASMGTRWNEQFF. The DNA for the CDR3 is TGTGCCAGCATGGGGACCAGGTGGAATGAGCAGTTCTTC. Based on the CDR3 plus reference TRBV2 and TRBJ2-1, the full variable domain is EPEVTQTPSHQVTQMGQEVILRCVPISNHLYFYWYRQILGQKVEFLVSFYNNEISEKSEIFDDQFSVERPDGSNFTLKIRSTKLEDSAMYFCASMGTRWNEQFFGPGTRLTVL.

The V and J genes are TRBV14 and TRBJ1-6, with D possibly being TRBD1 (5 bases). V was cut by 0 bases and J by 9 bases, with 9 bases left in between. This CDR3 comprises 14 residues. Germline CDR1 and CDR2: SGHDN and FVKESK. The CDR3 sequence: CASSQDLGGSPLHF. The CDR3 nucleotides are TGTGCCAGCAGCCAAGATCTGGGGGGTTCACCCCTCCACTTT.

This clone was counted only a few times. The J gene is TRBJ2-5, the V gene TRBV18; maybe TRBD2 (6 bases). The CDR3 has 14 residues. The V gene lost 2 bases and the J gene lost 4 bases, with 11 bases spanning the gap. CDR1 and CDR2 (germline): KGHSH, LQKENI. The CDR3 protein is CASSPAGGRETQYF. DNA for the CDR3: TGTGCCAGCTCACCAGCTGGGGGGAGAGAGACCCAGTACTTC.

This clone has only one observation. This chain uses TRBV7-2 with TRBJ1-2, with D tentatively TRBD1 (6 bases). This CDR3 region has 13 residues. Trimming took off 3 bases at V and 7 bases at J, with 12 bases between the two ends. CDR1 is SGHTA, CDR2 FQGNSA, per germline. The CDR3 spells CASSFKGGGGYTF. The DNA for the CDR3 is TGTGCCAGCAGCTTCAAGGGGGGCGGTGGCTACACCTTC. Full variable domain (outside the CDR3, taken from reference TRBV7-2 and TRBJ1-2): GAGVSQSPSNKVTEKGKDVELRCDPISGHTALYWYRQSLGQGLEFLIYFQGNSAPDKSGLPSDRFSAERTGGSVSTLTIQRTQQEDSAVYLCASSFKGGGGYTFGSGTRLTVV.

This clone was detected only once. V and J are TRBV6-5 and TRBJ1-5; D unresolved. Trimming cost V 6 bases and J 11 bases, with 20 bases left between them. Germline lookup yields CDR1 MNHEY and CDR2 SVGAGI. This CDR3 has 14 residues. CDR3 nucleotide sequence: TGTGCCAGCAGCCTTGGATACGGCTCCGGGTCCCAGCATTTT. Protein product: CASSLGYGSGSQHF.

V is TRBV6-5 and J is TRBJ1-5; D gene uncertain. Germline CDR1 is MNHEY and CDR2 is SVGAGI. The CDR3 length is 15 residues. Trimming stripped 6 bases from V and 0 bases from J, with 12 bases between. The CDR3 is CASSWEKYSNQPQHF. The CDR3, as DNA: TGTGCCAGCAGCTGGGAAAAGTATAGCAATCAGCCCCAGCATTTT.

This clone has just one count. V usage is TRBV2 and J usage is TRBJ1-6; D ambiguous. The germline gives CDR1 SNHLY, CDR2 FYNNEI. Trimming stripped 6 bases from V and 7 bases from J, with 13 bases between. This CDR3 contains 14 residues. Here the CDR3 DNA reads TGTGCCAGCAGCCCAAGCGGTCTAAATTCACCCCTCCACTTT. It yields the protein CASSPSGLNSPLHF. Together with reference TRBV2 and TRBJ1-6, the CDR3 gives the full variable domain: EPEVTQTPSHQVTQMGQEVILRCVPISNHLYFYWYRQILGQKVEFLVSFYNNEISEKSEIFDDQFSVERPDGSNFTLKIRSTKLEDSAMYFCASSPSGLNSPLHFGNGTRLTVT.

V gene TRBV6-5 combines with J gene TRBJ1-2; D uncertain. Germline CDR1 is MNHEY and CDR2 is SVGAGI. The CDR3 sequence is 12 residues long. V shed 10 bases and J shed 5 bases, with 14 bases lying between them. The CDR3 sequence: CATQDGIYGYTF. Written as DNA, the CDR3 is TGTGCCACACAAGACGGGATTTATGGCTACACCTTC.

The rearrangement links TRBV7-8 to TRBJ1-4; possibly TRBD1 for D (5 bases). With 5 bases removed from V and 7 bases from J, the gap between germline ends came to 20 bases. Germline CDR1 and CDR2: SGHVS and FQNEAQ. The length of the CDR3 is 16 residues. This CDR3 is CASSRADLGPSEKLFF. CDR3 in DNA: TGTGCCAGCAGCCGAGCGGATTTGGGGCCGAGTGAAAAACTGTTTTTT.

This clone was detected once. The chain couples TRBV19 to TRBJ2-7, with D possibly being TRBD1 or TRBD2 (5 bases each). The V gene lost 5 bases and the J gene lost 0 bases, with 11 bases spanning the gap. The CDR3 spans 14 residues. In germline, CDR1 is LNHDA, CDR2 SQIVND (reference sequence). The CDR3 here is CASSLRDGSYEQYF. As DNA, the CDR3 is TGTGCCAGTAGTCTCCGGGACGGCTCCTACGAGCAGTACTTC.

The chain links TRBV13 to TRBJ1-3, with 8 nucleotides matching TRBD1. The CDR3 contains 20 residues. The J segment lost 4 bases and the V segment lost 0 bases, leaving 17 bases of the junction unmatched. Germline assignment: CDR1 PRHDT and CDR2 FYEKMQ (reference sequence). The CDR3 coding sequence is TGTGCCAGCAGCTTAGGCCTACAGTCCGGCTGGCAGGGGGCGGGAAACACCATATATTTT. Translating it yields CASSLGLQSGWQGAGNTIYF.

The V gene is TRBV18, the J gene TRBJ1-4; 8 nucleotides match TRBD1. Trimming took 1 base from V and 7 from J; bases not matched to a gene: 17. The CDR3 totals 19 residues. CDR1 and CDR2 (germline): KGHSH, LQKENI. The CDR3 here is CASSPQGQGLSATGEKLFF. The CDR3, as DNA: TGTGCCAGCTCACCACAAGGACAGGGCTTATCGGCGACGGGTGAAAAACTGTTTTTT.

In this sample, this clone turned up once. The gene calls are TRBV18 and TRBJ2-5; TRBD1 might be the D (5 bases). V lost 8 bases, J lost 1 base, and 11 bases lay in between. Germline values: CDR1 KGHSH, CDR2 LQKENI. This CDR3 comprises 13 residues. The CDR3 here is CASADSLQETQYF. CDR3 DNA sequence: TGTGCCAGCGCAGACAGTCTCCAAGAGACCCAGTACTTC. The whole variable domain, remainder taken from reference TRBV18 and TRBJ2-5, is NAGVMQNPRHLVRRRGQEARLRCSPMKGHSHVYWYRQLPEEGLKFMVYLQKENIIDESGMPKERFSAEFPKEGPSILRIQQVVRGDSAAYFCASADSLQETQYFGPGTRLLVL.

This clone was counted only a few times. CDR3 bases: TGTGCCAGCACCCAGGCGGGGACCACCTACAATGAGCAGTTCTTC. This gives the protein CASTQAGTTYNEQFF. J is TRBJ2-1 and V is TRBV7-2, with D possibly TRBD2 on 6 matching bases. This CDR3 is 15 amino acids long. Germline lookup yields CDR1 SGHTA and CDR2 FQGNSA. The V and J ends lost 7 bases and 2 bases respectively, with 15 bases between them.

This clone was observed a single time. The chain uses TRBV7-9 and TRBJ1-1; D remains unclear. The CDR3 runs 15 residues. The V end was cut by 2 bases, the J end by 6 bases, with 16 bases between. Germline V gene data show CDR1 as SEHNR and CDR2 as FQNEAQ (reference sequence). The DNA of the CDR3 is TGTGCCAGCAGCTTATCCCAGGACGGAGGTTCTGAAGCTTTCTTT. As protein: CASSLSQDGGSEAFF.

This clone came up a few times. The J gene is TRBJ1-5, the V gene TRBV9, with a weak D call TRBD1 (6 bases). The germline gives CDR1 SGDLS, CDR2 YYNGEE. CDR3 length equals 12 residues. V was cut by 4 bases and J by 9 bases, with 11 bases left in between. The CDR3 here is CASSQVGGPQHF. CDR3 coding DNA: TGTGCCAGCAGCCAAGTAGGGGGGCCCCAGCATTTT.

This clone was seen only a few times. The J gene is TRBJ2-7, the V gene TRBV6-6, with D uncertain. The CDR3 runs to 11 residues. Trimming shortened V by 5 bases and J by 2 bases, and 4 bases separated the two germline ends. CDR1 is MNHNY, CDR2 SVGAGI, per germline (reference sequence). CDR3 loop: CASSPAYEQYF. CDR3 in DNA: TGTGCCAGCAGTCCCGCCTACGAGCAGTACTTC.

The chain combines TRBV28 with TRBJ1-1; 7 positions match TRBD1. The V and J ends lost 4 bases and 5 bases, in that order; junction bases with no gene match: 13. Germline-derived CDR1 and CDR2 are MDHEN and SYDVKM. The CDR3 extends over 16 amino acids. The CDR3 bases are TGTGCCAGCAGTTCAACAGGGGTCCCCCGGGGTACTGAAGCTTTCTTT. Translation: CASSSTGVPRGTEAFF.

The chain couples TRBV19 to TRBJ1-6, with D unresolved. The CDR3 totals 14 residues. Germline lookup yields CDR1 LNHDA and CDR2 SQIVND (reference sequence). V lost 7 bases and J 10 bases, leaving 17 bases between the germline ends. The CDR3 bases are TGTGCCAGTATTTCGACCGGAGGAGGGTCACCCCTCCACTTT. It is translated as CASISTGGGSPLHF.

The chain has TRBV6-5 and TRBJ1-2, with TRBD1 matching 7 bases. CDR3 length: 14 amino acids. Germline loops: CDR1 MNHEY, CDR2 SVGAGI. V lost 5 bases and J lost 6; bases outside the gene matches: 9. The CDR3 DNA follows: TGTGCCAGCAGTAGAGGGGGCGCTTCCAATGGCTACACCTTC. Translating it yields CASSRGGASNGYTF.

This clone was found once. This sequence joins TRBV5-1 and TRBJ2-6, with 7 nucleotides matching TRBD1. The CDR3 is made up of 17 amino acids. From germline, CDR1 is SGHRS and CDR2 YFSETQ. With 4 bases clipped from V and 0 bases from J, the junction kept 7 bases outside the gene matches. CDR3 region: CASSLRDSRSGANVLTF. In nucleotides, the CDR3 is TGCGCCAGCAGCCTCCGGGACAGCCGCTCTGGGGCCAACGTCCTGACTTTC.